This T cell receptor beta chain comes out of a study of CD8 T cells in ankylosing spondylitis. This CDR3 is built from 13 residues. Germline V CDR1 and CDR2: SQVTM, ANQGSEA. Trimming took 6 bases from V and 2 from J; bases not matched to a gene: 3. General observations from the study: For ankylosing spondylitis blood, a TCR beta motif of several highly homologous variants appeared characteristic. In the blood and synovial fluid of reactive arthritis, some motif variants had been previously reported.

TCRdb reprocessed the 5' RACE reads with MiXCR, giving one entry per CDR3 protein. The sample consists of fewer than 200,000 distinct CDR3 sequences, about 17% of them appearing once. This clonotype has more than one count but fewer than ten. What it binds is unknown. The source of this sequence is a male donor with ankylosing spondylitis or in good health (not recorded which). Sequencing was performed on blood, either unsorted or a sorted T cell fraction (not recorded which). V gene TRBV29-1 combines with J gene TRBJ2-7; 11 positions match TRBD2. The CDR3 reads CSVILAGAYEQYF. Written as DNA, the CDR3 is TGCAGCGTAATACTAGCGGGAGCCTACGAGCAGTACTTC.